Following are 32 T cell receptor beta chains from one sample sequenced in a study of blood T cell repertoires in COVID-19. The protocol was immunoSEQ multiplex PCR, while the TCRdb copy is restricted to in-frame clones and leaves out a portion. The sample contains fewer than 130,000 clones, approximately 70% of which appear only once. Sequences were obtained from peripheral blood. The receptors were sampled from a woman in her fifties or sixties with acute or convalescent COVID-19.

This clone was recorded a few times. The chain is built from TRBV3-1 (or the pseudogene TRBV3-2) and TRBJ2-7, with 8 bases aligning to TRBD1. J was trimmed by 1 base and V by 4 bases; bases with no gene match: 6. Germline V gives CDR1 LGHDT, CDR2 YNNKEL (reference sequence). This CDR3 is built from 15 residues. CDR3 protein: CASSPWTGPSYEQYF. The CDR3 bases are TGTGCCAGCAGCCCCTGGACAGGGCCGTCCTACGAGCAGTACTTC.

This chain uses TRBV5-5 with TRBJ1-1; the match to TRBD1 covers 9 bases. This CDR3 is built from 15 residues. Germline V lookup: CDR1 SGHKS, CDR2 YYEKEE (reference sequence). Trimming cost V 4 bases and J 1 base; bases outside gene matches: 5. CDR3 in amino acids: CASSGGQGGNTEAFF. The CDR3, as DNA: TGTGCCAGCAGCGGGGGACAGGGCGGGAACACTGAAGCTTTCTTT.

This clone is a singleton in its sample. J is TRBJ1-3 and V is TRBV5-1; D is undetermined. This CDR3 has 17 amino acids. V was trimmed by 4 bases and J by 2 bases, leaving 19 bases between them. In germline, CDR1 is SGHRS, CDR2 YFSETQ. The chain's CDR3 is CASSPVVRGIAGNTIYF. In nucleotides, the CDR3 is TGCGCCAGCAGCCCGGTGGTTCGGGGAATAGCTGGAAACACCATATATTTT.

The CDR3 nucleotides read TGCGCCAGCAGCCGATCCCCGGCGGGGGTTATCTCCTACGAGCAGTACTTC. Its translation is CASSRSPAGVISYEQYF. This chain joins TRBV4-3 and TRBJ2-7; the match to TRBD2 covers 7 bases. Germline V gives CDR1 LGHNA, CDR2 YSLEER. The CDR3 runs to 17 residues. With 4 bases clipped from V and 0 bases from J, the junction kept 12 bases outside the gene matches.

The rearrangement links TRBV6-6 to TRBJ2-7, with D tentatively TRBD1 (6 bases). Germline CDR1 MNHNY, CDR2 SVGAGI (reference sequence). CDR3 length: 15 amino acids. V was trimmed by 5 bases and J by 0 bases, leaving 14 bases between them. DNA of the CDR3: TGTGCCAGCAGTCCCCAGGGGTCTCTCTCCTACGAGCAGTACTTC. It encodes CASSPQGSLSYEQYF.

This CDR3 is CAWSRGFGTEAFF. CDR3 bases: TGTGCCTGGAGTAGGGGATTCGGGACTGAAGCTTTCTTT. The J gene is TRBJ1-1, the V gene TRBV30; D is possibly TRBD1 (5 bases). The germline V gene encodes CDR1 GTSNPN and CDR2 SVGIG (reference sequence). The CDR3 covers 13 residues. The V end was cut by 2 bases, the J end by 5 bases, with 12 bases between.

This clone turned up a few times. This chain joins TRBV10-3 and TRBJ2-7; D remains unclear. Germline CDR1 ENHRY, CDR2 SYGVKD. Trimming shortened V by 4 bases and J by 6 bases, and 7 bases separated the two germline ends. The CDR3 totals 11 residues. For the CDR3, the DNA is TGTGCCATCAGTGCCCCGGGCGAGCAGTACTTC. It specifies CAISAPGEQYF.

DNA for the CDR3: TGTGCCAGCCTGGGACAGGGCACATGGAGCTCCTACGAGCAGTACTTC. Protein: CASLGQGTWSSYEQYF. The genes are TRBV28 and TRBJ2-7; 9 bases map to TRBD1. CDR3 length: 16 residues. The V segment lost 8 bases and the J segment 0 bases; nucleotides outside the gene matches: 11. Germline values: CDR1 MDHEN, CDR2 SYDVKM.

This chain joins TRBV6-5 and TRBJ2-7; tentative D call: TRBD2 (5 bases). The ends were cut back, 7 bases at V and 3 bases at J, with 16 bases in the middle. Germline CDR1 and CDR2: MNHEY and SVGAGI. The CDR3 is 14 amino acids. CDR3: CASIVGSSYYEQYF. The CDR3 DNA reads TGTGCCAGCATTGTAGGATCTAGCTACTACGAGCAGTACTTC.

V and J are TRBV5-1 and TRBJ1-1; D is perhaps TRBD1 (6 bases). The germline CDR1 and CDR2 sequences are SGHRS and YFSETQ. Trimming pared 0 bases from V and 3 bases from J, leaving 15 bases between. This CDR3 comprises 16 residues. The CDR3 coding sequence is TGCGCCAGCAGCTTGGATGTTACAGGGTCGCACACTGAAGCTTTCTTT. Residues: CASSLDVTGSHTEAFF.

The V gene is TRBV28, the J gene TRBJ1-4; D call uncertain. This CDR3 comprises 15 residues. Germline loops: CDR1 MDHEN, CDR2 SYDVKM. V lost 5 bases and J 3 bases, leaving 13 bases between the germline ends. CDR3 in amino acids: CASSPTRGPNEKLFF. The CDR3 DNA follows: TGTGCCAGCAGTCCCACCCGCGGCCCTAATGAAAAACTGTTTTTT.

This clone was recorded once. This chain uses TRBV3-1 (or the pseudogene TRBV3-2) with TRBJ2-7; 9 bases align to TRBD1. This CDR3 comprises 15 residues. Germline CDR1 reads LGHDT; CDR2 reads YNNKEL (reference sequence). The V and J ends lost 4 bases and 6 bases, in that order; junction bases with no gene match: 10. CDR3 nucleotides: TGTGCCAGCAGCCGTACCGGGACAGGGTTATTCGAGCAGTACTTC. Amino acid sequence: CASSRTGTGLFEQYF.

V is TRBV19 and J is TRBJ2-1; TRBD2 matches 13 bases. This CDR3 has 17 residues. Germline V CDR1 and CDR2: LNHDA, SQIVND (reference sequence). V shed 5 bases, J shed 7 bases, and the junction held 11 bases outside the gene matches. As DNA, the CDR3 is TGTGCCAGTAGTCTTACTAGCGGGGGGGCCGACGGTAATGAGCAGTTCTTC. Amino acids: CASSLTSGGADGNEQFF.

A few counts support this clone. J is TRBJ2-3 and V is TRBV5-1; 7 positions match TRBD2. With 0 bases clipped from V and 1 base from J, the junction kept 2 bases outside the gene matches. The CDR3 is made up of 15 amino acids. Germline V lookup: CDR1 SGHRS, CDR2 YFSETQ. CDR3 protein: CASSLERGRTDTQYF. CDR3 nucleotide sequence: TGCGCCAGCAGCTTGGAGCGGGGTCGCACAGATACGCAGTATTTT.

The genes are TRBV28 and TRBJ1-5, with a possible D match to TRBD1 (5 bases). The germline V and J ends were trimmed by 6 bases and 0 bases, with 9 bases remaining between them. This CDR3 comprises 14 residues. The V gene's germline CDR1 is MDHEN and CDR2 SYDVKM. CDR3 DNA sequence: TGTGCCAGCAGGGGGGGAAATAGCAATCAGCCCCAGCATTTT. Amino acids: CASRGGNSNQPQHF. Full variable domain (missing parts from reference TRBV28 and TRBJ1-5): DVKVTQSSRYLVKRTGEKVFLECVQDMDHENMFWYRQDPGLGLRLIYFSYDVKMKEKGDIPEGYSVSREKKERFSLILESASTNQTSMYLCASRGGNSNQPQHFGDGTRLSIL.

The chain combines TRBV9 with TRBJ2-3, with D possibly TRBD2 on 6 matching bases. The V gene's germline CDR1 is SGDLS and CDR2 YYNGEE. The CDR3 spans 15 residues. V lost 2 bases and J 5 bases, leaving 15 bases between the germline ends. The chain's CDR3 is CASSVGRRGGDTQYF. The CDR3 coding sequence is TGTGCCAGCAGCGTGGGACGGCGGGGCGGAGATACGCAGTATTTT.

This clone was detected once. This rearrangement joins TRBV5-1 to TRBJ2-1; 7 bases agree with TRBD1. Germline V CDR1 and CDR2: SGHRS, YFSETQ. V was pared by 3 bases and J by 4 bases, with 7 bases of the junction left unmatched. CDR3 length: 15 amino acids. The CDR3 DNA reads TGCGCCAGCAGCTCCCACGGGACAGCTTACAATGAGCAGTTCTTC. Translating gives CASSSHGTAYNEQFF.

This clone was counted a few times. The rearrangement links TRBV18 to TRBJ2-2, with 8 bases identical to TRBD1. There are 15 residues in the CDR3. Germline assignment: CDR1 KGHSH and CDR2 LQKENI. V lost 3 bases and J lost 3; bases outside the gene matches: 3. CDR3 amino acids: CASSPSDRDTGELFF. The DNA of the CDR3 is TGTGCCAGCTCACCCTCGGACAGGGACACCGGGGAGCTGTTTTTT.

As DNA, the CDR3 is TGCGCCAGCAGCGGACTAGCGGGGGGACCAGATACGCAGTATTTT. It is translated as CASSGLAGGPDTQYF. The chain carries TRBV4-1 and TRBJ2-3; 14 bases are a match to TRBD2. CDR3 size: 15 residues. Germline CDR1 MGHRA, CDR2 YSYEKL. V gave up 5 bases and J gave up 4 bases; unmatched junction bases: 2.

CDR3 DNA: TGTGCCAGAAGCCCTACCCCAGAGACCCAGTACTTC. The encoded protein is CARSPTPETQYF. The chain recombines TRBV5-3 with TRBJ2-5; no clear D gene. TRBV5-3 is filed as an ORF, its function uncertain. The CDR3 runs to 12 residues. Trimming shortened V by 4 bases and J by 4 bases, and 8 bases separated the two germline ends.

The chain links TRBV7-2 to TRBJ1-2; 8 bases fit TRBD1. This CDR3 spans 14 amino acids. CDR1 is SGHTA and CDR2 is FQGNSA in the germline V gene. V lost 5 bases and J lost 8; bases outside the gene matches: 10. CDR3 amino acids: CASSPGQGRVGYTF. CDR3 in DNA: TGTGCCAGCAGCCCCGGACAGGGCAGGGTCGGCTACACCTTC. Full variable domain (outside the CDR3, taken from reference TRBV7-2 and TRBJ1-2): GAGVSQSPSNKVTEKGKDVELRCDPISGHTALYWYRQSLGQGLEFLIYFQGNSAPDKSGLPSDRFSAERTGGSVSTLTIQRTQQEDSAVYLCASSPGQGRVGYTFGSGTRLTVV.

V usage is TRBV7-3 and J usage is TRBJ1-3; TRBD1 matches at 8 bases. Germline V gene lookup returns CDR1 SGHTA and CDR2 FQGTGA. The CDR3 sequence is 14 residues long. The J segment lost 7 bases and the V segment lost 4 bases, leaving 6 bases of the junction unmatched. The CDR3 DNA reads TGTGCCAGCAGCTGCCAACAGGGGGGCAACACCATATATTTT. As protein: CASSCQQGGNTIYF.

This clone was seen just once. V and J are TRBV5-1 and TRBJ1-5; no clear D. V was pared by 0 bases and J by 1 base, with 5 bases between. The germline CDR1 and CDR2 sequences are SGHRS and YFSETQ. The CDR3 is 14 amino acids. The chain's CDR3 is CASSLAGSNQPQHF. The CDR3 DNA reads TGCGCCAGCAGCTTGGCCGGGAGCAATCAGCCCCAGCATTTT.

This clone was counted between two and nine times. The V gene is TRBV6-5, the J gene TRBJ1-1; D not certain. Germline CDR1 is MNHEY and CDR2 is SVGAGI. This CDR3 comprises 11 residues. With 8 bases removed from V and 5 bases from J, the gap between germline ends came to 9 bases. The CDR3: CASSGRTEAFF. DNA of the CDR3: TGTGCCAGCTCGGGGAGAACTGAAGCTTTCTTT.

This sequence joins TRBV6-2 or TRBV6-3 and TRBJ1-2; 7 bases fit TRBD1. The trim removed 5 bases at V and 5 bases at J, leaving 8 bases unmatched. The V gene's germline CDR1 is MNHEY and CDR2 SVGEGT. The CDR3 extends over 14 amino acids. The CDR3 loop is CASSTRQGIYGYTF. Written as DNA, the CDR3 is TGTGCCAGCAGTACCAGACAGGGAATATATGGCTACACCTTC.

V usage is TRBV25-1 and J usage is TRBJ1-2, with 10 nucleotides matching TRBD1. V dropped 3 bases and J dropped 5; count of bases not matched to a gene: 3. CDR1 is MGHDK, CDR2 SYGVNS, per germline. The CDR3 runs 14 residues. CDR3 amino acids: CASSEGQGKYGYTF. CDR3 DNA: TGTGCCAGCAGTGAGGGACAGGGGAAATATGGCTACACCTTC.

The rearrangement joins TRBV10-3 to TRBJ2-3; TRBD2 matches 13 bases. CDR1 and CDR2 from the germline V gene are ENHRY and SYGVKD. The CDR3 consists of 15 residues. Germline trimming cut 9 bases from V and 8 bases from J; bases unmatched to any gene: 11. DNA of the CDR3: TGTGCCATTAAAGGGACTAGCGGGGTAGCGGGTACGCAGTATTTT. Protein: CAIKGTSGVAGTQYF.

The chain is built from TRBV4-2 and TRBJ1-4, with D perhaps TRBD1 (5 bases). The ends were cut back, 4 bases at V and 0 bases at J, with 12 bases in the middle. The CDR3 loop spans 16 amino acids. Germline V gives CDR1 LGHNA, CDR2 YNFKEQ. The CDR3 here is CASSPESGTTNEKLFF. The CDR3 bases are TGTGCCAGCAGCCCCGAGTCAGGGACAACTAATGAAAAACTGTTTTTT.

The rearrangement uses TRBV5-8 and TRBJ2-5; 7 bases align to TRBD2. This CDR3 spans 13 amino acids. V shed 0 bases, J shed 4 bases, and the junction held 0 bases outside the gene matches. Per germline, CDR1 SGHTS and CDR2 YDEGEE. DNA of the CDR3: TGTGCCAGCAGCTTGGGGGGGGGAGAGACCCAGTACTTC. This translates into CASSLGGGETQYF.

This clone turned up a few times. This chain uses TRBV5-5 with TRBJ1-1, with a possible D match to TRBD1 (6 bases). Germline-derived CDR1 and CDR2 are SGHKS and YYEKEE (reference sequence). V dropped 5 bases and J dropped 4 bases, with 15 bases sitting between them. The CDR3 consists of 14 residues. This CDR3 is CASSWGPGSTEAFF. The DNA of the CDR3 is TGTGCCAGCAGTTGGGGGCCAGGATCCACTGAAGCTTTCTTT.

The chain uses TRBV28 and TRBJ1-2, with a possible D match to TRBD1 (6 bases). The ends were cut back, 1 base at V and 10 bases at J, with 16 bases in the middle. The CDR3 contains 14 residues. Looked up from germline, CDR1 is MDHEN and CDR2 is SYDVKM. This chain's CDR3 is CASSLSPSRGHYTF. DNA of the CDR3: TGTGCCAGCAGTTTATCGCCCAGCAGGGGCCACTACACCTTC.

In this sample, this clone turned up many times. J is TRBJ1-6 and V is TRBV4-3; D gene uncertain. CDR1 is LGHNA, CDR2 YSLEER, per germline. Trimming left V 1 base short and J 0 bases short, with 7 bases between. This CDR3 has 16 amino acids. The CDR3 protein is CASSQARSSYNSPLHF. The CDR3 bases are TGCGCCAGCAGCCAAGCCCGGAGCTCCTATAATTCACCCCTCCACTTT.